This entry describes one T cell receptor beta chain. Its antigen is currently unknown. This entry belongs to a study of vaccination effects on CD4 cells after COVID-19. This table comes from immunoSEQ multiplex PCR, and its TCRdb copy is limited to in-frame clones, with some not included. The sample contains about 19,000 clones, approximately 74% of which appear only once. CDR1 GTSNPN and CDR2 SVGIG come from the germline V gene (reference sequence). This CDR3 is 14 amino acids long. V lost 4 bases to trimming and J lost 4 bases; unmatched junction nucleotides: 4. Within the ViraFEST assay, antigen-specific CD4+ T cells underwent expansion with viral peptide pools prior to sequencing. At the end of around eleven days of culture, CD4+ T cells were isolated. Convalescent patients had PCR-confirmed SARS-CoV-2 infection between March and December 2020.

Sequenced material: CD4+ T cells from PBMCs cultured with SARS-CoV-2 spike peptides, taken before COVID-19 vaccination. The clonotype originates from a human donor who had a prior SARS-CoV-2 infection. This chain connects TRBV30 to TRBJ2-5; 12 bases map to TRBD2. CDR3 DNA sequence: TGTGCCTGGACTGGACTAGCGGGATCAGAGACCCAGTACTTC. The encoded protein is CAWTGLAGSETQYF.